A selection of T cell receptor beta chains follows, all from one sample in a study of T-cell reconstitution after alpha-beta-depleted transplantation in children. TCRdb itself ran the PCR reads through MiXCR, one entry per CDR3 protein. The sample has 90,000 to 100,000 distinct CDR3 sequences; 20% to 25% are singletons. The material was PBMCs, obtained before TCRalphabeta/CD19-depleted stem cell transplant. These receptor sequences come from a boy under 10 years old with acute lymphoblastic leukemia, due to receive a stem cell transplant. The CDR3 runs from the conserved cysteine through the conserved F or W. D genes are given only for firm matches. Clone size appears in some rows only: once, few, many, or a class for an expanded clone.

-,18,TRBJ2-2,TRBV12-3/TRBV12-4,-,CASTKGGLLSGGPGELFF,TGTGCCAGCACAAAGGGGGGGCTATTGAGCGGAGGGCCCGGGGAGCTGTTTTTT
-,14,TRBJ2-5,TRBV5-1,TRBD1,CASSLGTGEETQYF,TGCGCCAGCAGCTTGGGGACAGGGGAAGAGACCCAGTACTTC
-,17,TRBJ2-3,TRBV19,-,CASSMFSGGALADTQYF,TGTGCCAGTAGTATGTTCAGCGGAGGGGCCCTCGCAGATACGCAGTATTTT
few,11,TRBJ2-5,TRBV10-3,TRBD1,CATRGPETQYF,TGTGCCACGAGGGGGCCAGAGACCCAGTACTTC
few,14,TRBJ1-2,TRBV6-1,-,CASSVSRPEYGYTF,TGTGCCAGCAGTGTTTCAAGACCGGAATATGGCTACACCTTC
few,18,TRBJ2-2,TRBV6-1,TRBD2,CASRQIAGGPPNTGELFF,TGTGCCAGCAGACAAATAGCGGGAGGACCCCCGAACACCGGGGAGCTGTTTTTT
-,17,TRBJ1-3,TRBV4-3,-,CASSQDHRGAPGNTIYF,TGCGCCAGCAGCCAAGATCATCGGGGGGCCCCTGGAAACACCATATATTTT
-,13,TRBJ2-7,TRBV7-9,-,CASSVTQGSEQYF,TGTGCCAGCAGTGTAACCCAGGGAAGCGAGCAGTACTTC
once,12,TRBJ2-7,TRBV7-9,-,CASSYRDLEQYF,TGTGCCAGCAGCTACCGGGACCTCGAGCAGTACTTC
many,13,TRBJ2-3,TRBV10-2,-,CASSELRLDTQYF,TGCGCCAGCAGTGAGCTTAGACTAGATACGCAGTATTTT
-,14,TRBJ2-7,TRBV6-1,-,CASSESWGTYEQYF,TGTGCCAGCAGTGAAAGCTGGGGAACCTACGAGCAGTACTTC
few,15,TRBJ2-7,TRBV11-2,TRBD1,CASSYGTGPNYEQYF,TGTGCCAGCAGTTACGGGACAGGACCAAACTACGAGCAGTACTTC
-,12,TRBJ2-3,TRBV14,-,CASSPGGDTQYF,TGTGCCAGCAGCCCCGGCGGAGATACGCAGTATTTT
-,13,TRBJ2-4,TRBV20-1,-,CSAAGGAKNIQYF,TGCAGTGCCGCCGGGGGAGCCAAAAACATTCAGTACTTC
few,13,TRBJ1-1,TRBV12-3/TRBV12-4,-,CASTLTGNTEAFF,TGTGCCAGCACCCTAACGGGGAACACTGAAGCTTTCTTT
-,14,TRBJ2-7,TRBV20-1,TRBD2,CSASRREGLDEQYF,TGCAGTGCTAGTAGGCGGGAGGGCCTGGACGAGCAGTACTTC
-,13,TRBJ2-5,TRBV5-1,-,CASSLEYQETQYF,TGCGCCAGCAGCTTGGAGTACCAAGAGACCCAGTACTTC
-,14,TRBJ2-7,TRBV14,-,CASSQGGRPYEQYF,TGTGCCAGCAGCCAAGGCGGTAGACCCTACGAGCAGTACTTC
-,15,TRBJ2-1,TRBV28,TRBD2,CATISGLAVYNEQFF,TGTGCCACCATTTCGGGACTAGCGGTCTACAATGAGCAGTTCTTC
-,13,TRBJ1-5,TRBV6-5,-,CASSYSSGQPQHF,TGTGCCAGCAGTTATTCATCAGGGCAGCCCCAGCATTTT
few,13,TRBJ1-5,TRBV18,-,CASFQGNNQPQHF,TGTGCCAGCTTTCAGGGGAACAATCAGCCCCAGCATTTT